Following are 32 T cell receptor beta chains from one sample sequenced in a study of radiotherapy plus CTLA-4 blockade in lung cancer. Libraries were prepared by immunoSEQ multiplex PCR; TCRdb keeps only in-frame clonotypes and omits some of them. The table has around 40,000 clones, more than 80% seen once; the top ten hold 5% to 7.5%. Source: peripheral blood, taken from a patient treated with radiotherapy plus ipilimumab. These receptors came from a human donor with non-small cell lung cancer who had stable disease on radiotherapy plus ipilimumab.

The chain couples TRBV6-5 to TRBJ2-6; D not certain. Trimming stripped 10 bases from V and 3 bases from J, with 7 bases between. The CDR3 runs 12 residues. CDR1 is MNHEY, CDR2 SVGAGI, per germline. The DNA for the CDR3 is TGTGCCACCTCGGGTGGGGCCAACGTCCTGACTTTC. It encodes CATSGGANVLTF.

This clone was counted a single time. The gene calls are TRBV11-1 and TRBJ2-5; 9 bases align to TRBD2. With V trimmed by 4 bases and J by 6 bases, 9 bases remained unmatched. CDR3 length equals 15 residues. Looked up from germline, CDR1 is SGHAT and CDR2 is FQDESV (reference sequence). The CDR3 here is CASSSSGTSSQTQYF. CDR3 bases: TGTGCCAGCAGCTCATCCGGGACTAGCAGTCAGACCCAGTACTTC. The complete variable domain, with remaining parts taken from reference TRBV11-1 and TRBJ2-5, reads EAEVAQSPRYKITEKSQAVAFWCDPISGHATLYWYRQILGQGPELLVQFQDESVVDDSQLPKDRFSAERLKGVDSTLKIQPAELGDSAMYLCASSSSGTSSQTQYFGPGTRLLVL.

The rearrangement uses TRBV7-2 and TRBJ2-1; 9 bases fit TRBD2. Germline loops: CDR1 SGHTA, CDR2 FQGNSA. V lost 6 bases to trimming and J lost 6 bases; unmatched junction nucleotides: 6. There are 14 residues in the CDR3. As DNA, the CDR3 is TGTGCCAGCAGGCTGCGGGAGGGGGGCAATGAGCAGTTCTTC. It yields the protein CASRLREGGNEQFF.

CDR3 protein: CASSQDSAGDQPQHF. CDR3 coding DNA: TGCGCCAGCAGCCAAGATTCGGCAGGGGATCAGCCCCAGCATTTT. V usage is TRBV4-3 and J usage is TRBJ1-5; tentatively, D is TRBD1 (6 bases). Between the trimmed V and J ends, which lost 0 bases and 5 bases, there was a span of 11 bases. The CDR3 covers 15 residues. CDR1 and CDR2 (germline): LGHNA, YSLEER.

This clone has just one count. The J gene is TRBJ2-2, the V gene TRBV6-1; TRBD1 might be the D (6 bases). Germline CDR1 reads MNHNS; CDR2 reads SASEGT. V was pared by 5 bases and J by 5 bases, with 12 bases between. This CDR3 has 14 amino acids. The CDR3 is CASSSTRGTGELFF. CDR3 sequence (DNA): TGTGCCAGCAGTTCCACCAGGGGAACCGGGGAGCTGTTTTTT.

DNA of the CDR3: TGTGCCAGCAGCTTGCTAGGACGGGGGGAGACCCAGTACTTC. This codes for CASSLLGRGETQYF. The chain recombines TRBV7-3 with TRBJ2-5; D is possibly TRBD2 (6 bases). V lost 3 bases to trimming and J lost 5 bases, with 13 bases between them. Germline V lookup: CDR1 SGHTA, CDR2 FQGTGA. The CDR3 is made up of 14 amino acids.

The V and J genes are TRBV4-3 and TRBJ2-7, with TRBD2 as a possible D gene (6 bases). The germline gives CDR1 LGHNA, CDR2 YSLEER. This CDR3 contains 15 residues. Trimming stripped 0 bases from V and 3 bases from J, with 12 bases between. CDR3 protein: CASSQEPLGGYEQYF. The CDR3 nucleotides read TGCGCCAGCAGCCAAGAGCCTCTCGGGGGCTACGAGCAGTACTTC.

CDR3 protein: CASSLSLGQGANYGYTF. The CDR3 DNA sequence: TGTGCCAGCAGTTTATCGTTGGGACAGGGGGCTAACTATGGCTACACCTTC. V gene TRBV27 combines with J gene TRBJ1-2; 11 nucleotides agree with TRBD1. Trimming cost V 0 bases and J 0 bases; bases outside gene matches: 3. The CDR3 contains 17 residues. The germline V gene encodes CDR1 MNHEY and CDR2 SMNVEV (reference sequence).

V is TRBV19 and J is TRBJ2-7; no reliable D call. The CDR3 runs 11 residues. V shed 6 bases and J shed 3 bases, with 6 bases lying between them. The V gene's germline CDR1 is LNHDA and CDR2 SQIVND (reference sequence). The CDR3 coding sequence is TGTGCCAGTAGATCGGGCTACGAGCAGTACTTC. This encodes CASRSGYEQYF.

The rearrangement uses TRBV7-6 and TRBJ2-5; 13 bases are shared with TRBD2. V dropped 5 bases and J dropped 2; count of bases not matched to a gene: 2. The V gene's germline CDR1 is SGHVS and CDR2 FNYEAQ. The CDR3 consists of 15 residues. In DNA, the CDR3 is TGTGCCAGCAGCAAACTAGCGGGAGGGCAAGAGACCCAGTACTTC. It encodes CASSKLAGGQETQYF.

The V call is TRBV27, the J call TRBJ2-5; no definite D call. The J call may not be correct, given that the DNA end is closer to TRBJ2-7. CDR1 MNHEY and CDR2 SMNVEV come from the germline V gene (reference sequence). This CDR3 has 13 amino acids. CDR3 bases: TGTGCCAGCAGTCTAACCGCCCCCTACGAGCAGTACTTC. Protein sequence: CASSLTAPYEQYF.

The V call is TRBV19, the J call TRBJ1-2; 8 bases are a match to TRBD1. The J segment lost 5 bases and the V segment lost 7 bases, leaving 6 bases of the junction unmatched. CDR3 length equals 13 residues. Germline V gives CDR1 LNHDA, CDR2 SQIVND (reference sequence). CDR3 sequence reads: CASIRTGGYGYTF. The CDR3 DNA sequence: TGTGCCAGTATCCGAACAGGGGGATATGGCTACACCTTC.

V and J are TRBV7-2 and TRBJ2-5; maybe TRBD2 (5 bases). Germline-derived CDR1 and CDR2 are SGHTA and FQGNSA. This CDR3 spans 14 amino acids. The V end was cut by 0 bases, the J end by 5 bases, with 10 bases between. In DNA, the CDR3 is TGTGCCAGCAGCTTAGCGCCGGGGTGGGAGACCCAGTACTTC. Its translation is CASSLAPGWETQYF.

The V gene is TRBV30, the J gene TRBJ2-1; 8 nucleotides align to TRBD1. Germline-derived CDR1 and CDR2 are GTSNPN and SVGIG (reference sequence). Trimming cost V 7 bases and J 1 base; bases outside gene matches: 6. The CDR3 has 14 residues. The CDR3 loop is CAFLRQGSYNEQFF. The DNA for the CDR3 is TGTGCCTTCCTTCGACAGGGGTCCTACAATGAGCAGTTCTTC.

This clone is a singleton in its sample. CDR3 in DNA: TGTGCCAGCAGCTTAAGGGGGGTAGCGCGACAAGAGACCCAGTACTTC. Its protein is CASSLRGVARQETQYF. The chain couples TRBV7-3 to TRBJ2-5, with D perhaps matching TRBD2 (6 bases). Trimming left V 1 base short and J 2 bases short, with 14 bases between. CDR3 size: 16 residues. Per germline, CDR1 SGHTA and CDR2 FQGTGA.

CDR3 protein: CASRTDGEGGYTF. In DNA, the CDR3 is TGTGCCAGCAGGACGGACGGGGAGGGTGGCTACACCTTC. The V and J genes are TRBV6-6 and TRBJ1-2; no firm D call. Per the germline V gene, CDR1 is MNHNY and CDR2 is SVGAGI (reference sequence). The CDR3 runs 13 residues. V was clipped by 6 bases and J by 7 bases, with 15 bases between them.

The rearrangement uses TRBV7-9 and TRBJ2-1; 13 bases align to TRBD2. CDR3 size: 17 residues. The J segment lost 6 bases and the V segment lost 4 bases, leaving 9 bases of the junction unmatched. Germline lookup yields CDR1 SEHNR and CDR2 FQNEAQ (reference sequence). In nucleotides, the CDR3 is TGTGCCAGCAGCTCGACTAGCGGGAGGTCCTCGGGCAATGAGCAGTTCTTC. It codes for CASSSTSGRSSGNEQFF.

J is TRBJ2-5 and V is TRBV2, with unresolved D. The germline V gene encodes CDR1 SNHLY and CDR2 FYNNEI. The CDR3 runs to 10 residues. V lost 6 bases and J lost 4, with 3 bases in between. The CDR3 region is CASRRETQYF. The CDR3 DNA reads as TGTGCCAGCAGGCGAGAGACCCAGTACTTC.

The rearrangement links TRBV7-2 to TRBJ1-3; perhaps TRBD1 as D (6 bases). With 2 bases removed from V and 0 bases from J, the gap between germline ends came to 11 bases. The CDR3 has 16 amino acids. CDR1 and CDR2 from the germline V gene are SGHTA and FQGNSA. This CDR3 is CASSLQGTLSGNTIYF. The CDR3 nucleotides read TGTGCCAGCAGCTTACAGGGGACCCTCTCTGGAAACACCATATATTTT.

V gene TRBV7-2 combines with J gene TRBJ2-7; 7 bases agree with TRBD2. The CDR3 is made up of 13 amino acids. V lost 8 bases, J lost 1 base, and 5 bases stayed unmatched. CDR1 is SGHTA and CDR2 is FQGNSA in the germline V gene. Here the CDR3 DNA reads TGTGCCAGCGGTCCTAGCGGTTCCTACGAGCAGTACTTC. It specifies CASGPSGSYEQYF. Supplemented by reference TRBV7-2 and TRBJ2-7, the full variable domain reads GAGVSQSPSNKVTEKGKDVELRCDPISGHTALYWYRQSLGQGLEFLIYFQGNSAPDKSGLPSDRFSAERTGGSVSTLTIQRTQQEDSAVYLCASGPSGSYEQYFGPGTRLTVT.

The rearrangement uses TRBV6-1 and TRBJ2-7; 8 bases are shared with TRBD1. V trimming: 6 bases; J trimming: 4 bases; junction bases outside the gene matches: 11. Germline V CDR1 and CDR2: MNHNS, SASEGT. The CDR3 totals 15 residues. CDR3 bases: TGTGCCAGCAGCGACCTCCCGACAGGGGAGTACGAGCAGTACTTC. Translation gives CASSDLPTGEYEQYF.

This chain links TRBV4-3 with TRBJ2-1, with 8 bases matching TRBD2. This CDR3 is built from 17 residues. Germline V lookup: CDR1 LGHNA, CDR2 YSLEER. Losses at the gene ends were 3 bases for V and 7 bases for J; bases not matched to a gene: 14. In nucleotides, the CDR3 is TGCGCCAGCAGCCAGGTCCTAGCGGGCAGGAGCATGAATGAGCAGTTCTTC. Protein: CASSQVLAGRSMNEQFF.

This rearrangement joins TRBV7-3 to TRBJ2-5; 7 bases align to TRBD1. This CDR3 contains 14 residues. Germline trimming cut 0 bases from V and 5 bases from J; bases unmatched to any gene: 3. Germline V lookup: CDR1 SGHTA, CDR2 FQGTGA. CDR3 coding DNA: TGTGCCAGCAGCTTAACGACAGGGTCGGAGACCCAGTACTTC. This translates into CASSLTTGSETQYF.

The chain is built from TRBV18 and TRBJ2-5; D is ambiguous. V lost 5 bases and J lost 5, with 18 bases in between. In germline, CDR1 is KGHSH, CDR2 LQKENI. The CDR3 covers 15 residues. This CDR3 reads CASSANSFSSETQYF. The CDR3 DNA is TGTGCCAGCTCAGCCAACAGCTTTTCAAGCGAGACCCAGTACTTC. The full variable domain, rest sourced from reference TRBV18 and TRBJ2-5, is NAGVMQNPRHLVRRRGQEARLRCSPMKGHSHVYWYRQLPEEGLKFMVYLQKENIIDESGMPKERFSAEFPKEGPSILRIQQVVRGDSAAYFCASSANSFSSETQYFGPGTRLLVL.

In DNA form, the CDR3 reads TGCGCCAGCAGTGAGGGCTCAGGGGGTGGGCAAGAGACCCAGTACTTC. Translating gives CASSEGSGGGQETQYF. The rearrangement links TRBV10-2 to TRBJ2-5, with 7 bases fitting TRBD1. The CDR3 is made up of 16 amino acids. Per germline, CDR1 WSHSY and CDR2 SAAADI. V lost 2 bases, J lost 2 bases, and 8 bases stayed unmatched.

This chain joins TRBV11-2 and TRBJ2-5; unclear D gene. Matching the DNA end better, TRBJ2-7 makes the J call doubtful. The CDR3 is made up of 11 amino acids. Germline V gene data show CDR1 as SGHAT and CDR2 as FQNNGV. The CDR3 spells CASSLVSEQYF. The CDR3 coding sequence is TGTGCCAGCAGCTTAGTATCCGAGCAGTACTTC.

V and J are TRBV18 and TRBJ2-5; possibly TRBD1 for D (5 bases). Germline CDR1 and CDR2: KGHSH and LQKENI. The V end lost 4 bases, the J end lost 2 bases, and 11 bases lay between the germline ends. The CDR3 loop spans 14 amino acids. The CDR3 region is CASSLWQGQETQYF. The DNA for the CDR3 is TGTGCCAGCTCACTATGGCAGGGACAAGAGACCCAGTACTTC. The full variable domain, with the rest looked up from reference TRBV18 and TRBJ2-5, is NAGVMQNPRHLVRRRGQEARLRCSPMKGHSHVYWYRQLPEEGLKFMVYLQKENIIDESGMPKERFSAEFPKEGPSILRIQQVVRGDSAAYFCASSLWQGQETQYFGPGTRLLVL.

This chain connects TRBV2 to TRBJ2-3; 11 bases align to TRBD2. After removal of 3 bases from V and 3 bases from J, the junction contained 5 bases not matched to a gene. The CDR3 has 16 amino acids. Germline-derived CDR1 and CDR2 are SNHLY and FYNNEI. The CDR3 bases are TGTGCCAGCAGTGAGACTAGCGGGAAGTTTACAGATACGCAGTATTTT. It is translated as CASSETSGKFTDTQYF. Looking up the rest from reference TRBV2 and TRBJ2-3 gives the full variable domain: EPEVTQTPSHQVTQMGQEVILRCVPISNHLYFYWYRQILGQKVEFLVSFYNNEISEKSEIFDDQFSVERPDGSNFTLKIRSTKLEDSAMYFCASSETSGKFTDTQYFGPGTRLTVL.

This clone showed up just a few times. The chain links TRBV12-5 to TRBJ2-2, with D possibly being TRBD1 (7 bases). Germline V CDR1 and CDR2: LGHNT, FRNRAP. Trimming took 3 bases from V and 3 from J, leaving 23 bases between them. This CDR3 is 19 amino acids long. The CDR3 sequence is CASGFIPGGGQKYTGELFF. The CDR3 bases are TGTGCTAGTGGTTTCATACCCGGAGGGGGACAGAAGTACACCGGGGAGCTGTTTTTT.

The chain employs TRBV15 and TRBJ2-7; 7 positions match TRBD2. The CDR3 sequence is 17 residues long. V dropped 1 base and J dropped 3; count of bases not matched to a gene: 12. Per the germline V gene, CDR1 is LNHNV and CDR2 is YYDKDF (reference sequence). CDR3 sequence reads: CATSRALRGSWDYEQYF. CDR3 DNA sequence: TGTGCCACCAGCAGAGCCTTACGCGGGAGCTGGGACTACGAGCAGTACTTC.

This chain connects TRBV5-1 to TRBJ2-1; D not resolved. The CDR3 consists of 14 residues. Germline V gene data show CDR1 as SGHRS and CDR2 as YFSETQ. Trimming shortened V by 6 bases and J by 0 bases, and 10 bases separated the two germline ends. CDR3 sequence reads: CASTNPSSYNEQFF. The DNA of the CDR3 is TGCGCCAGCACTAACCCGAGCTCCTACAATGAGCAGTTCTTC.

The CDR3 here is CASSEGFGGRYTF. CDR3 in DNA: TGTGCCAGCAGTGAAGGGTTCGGGGGGCGCTACACCTTC. The chain uses TRBV2 and TRBJ1-2; D is perhaps TRBD1 (6 bases). The CDR3 sequence is 13 residues long. The germline V and J ends were trimmed by 1 base and 9 bases, with 12 bases remaining between them. Germline CDR1 SNHLY, CDR2 FYNNEI.